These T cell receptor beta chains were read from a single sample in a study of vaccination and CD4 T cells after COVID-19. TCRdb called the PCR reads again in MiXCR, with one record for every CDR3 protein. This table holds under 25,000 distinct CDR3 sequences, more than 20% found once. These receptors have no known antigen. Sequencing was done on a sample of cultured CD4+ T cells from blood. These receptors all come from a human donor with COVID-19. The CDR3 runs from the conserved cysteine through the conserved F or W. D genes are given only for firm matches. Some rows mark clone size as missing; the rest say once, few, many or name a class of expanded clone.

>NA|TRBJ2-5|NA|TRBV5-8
CASSLGQWQETQYF
TGTGCCAGCAGCTTGGGACAGTGGCAAGAGACCCAGTACTTC
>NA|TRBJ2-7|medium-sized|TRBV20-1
CSARDPAGIYEQYF
TGCAGTGCTAGAGATCCGGCGGGGATATACGAGCAGTACTTC
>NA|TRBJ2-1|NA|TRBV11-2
CASTPSGTNNNEQFF
TGTGCCAGCACCCCCTCCGGGACAAATAACAATGAGCAGTTCTTC
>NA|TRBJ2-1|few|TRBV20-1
CSALDYNEQFF
TGCAGTGCACTTGACTACAATGAGCAGTTCTTC
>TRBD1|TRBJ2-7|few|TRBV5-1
CASSWGTGATYEQYF
TGCGCCAGCAGCTGGGGGACAGGCGCCACCTACGAGCAGTACTTC
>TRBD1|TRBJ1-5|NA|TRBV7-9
CASSWGQVDQPQHF
TGTGCCAGCAGCTGGGGACAGGTAGATCAGCCCCAGCATTTT
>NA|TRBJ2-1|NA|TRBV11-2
CASSYDRIGNEQFF
TGTGCCAGCAGCTATGACAGGATCGGCAATGAGCAGTTCTTC
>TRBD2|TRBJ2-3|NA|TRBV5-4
CASSLGGTRGDTQYF
TGTGCCAGCAGCTTGGGCGGGACTAGAGGGGATACGCAGTATTTT
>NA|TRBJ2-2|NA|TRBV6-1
CASNPGTNTGELFF
TGTGCCAGCAACCCGGGGACGAACACCGGGGAGCTGTTTTTT
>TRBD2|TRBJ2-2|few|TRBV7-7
CASSHGAGGPGTGELFF
TGTGCTAGCAGCCACGGGGCGGGGGGGCCTGGCACCGGGGAGCTGTTTTTT
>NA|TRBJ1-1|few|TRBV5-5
CASSPQSPGNTEAFF
TGTGCCAGCAGCCCCCAGTCGCCAGGGAACACTGAAGCTTTCTTT
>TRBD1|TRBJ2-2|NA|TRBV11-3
CASSTTGGAHTGELFF
TGTGCCAGCAGCACTACAGGGGGTGCGCACACCGGGGAGTTGTTTTTT
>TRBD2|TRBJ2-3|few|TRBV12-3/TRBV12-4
CASRLAGALRDTQYF
TGTGCCAGCAGACTAGCGGGGGCTCTTCGAGATACGCAGTATTTT
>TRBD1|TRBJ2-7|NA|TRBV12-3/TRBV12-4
CASTLIGTVYEQYF
TGTGCCAGCACCCTTATTGGGACAGTCTACGAGCAGTACTTC
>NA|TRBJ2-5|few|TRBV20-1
CSARVQGSETQYF
TGCAGTGCTAGAGTACAGGGTTCCGAGACCCAGTACTTC